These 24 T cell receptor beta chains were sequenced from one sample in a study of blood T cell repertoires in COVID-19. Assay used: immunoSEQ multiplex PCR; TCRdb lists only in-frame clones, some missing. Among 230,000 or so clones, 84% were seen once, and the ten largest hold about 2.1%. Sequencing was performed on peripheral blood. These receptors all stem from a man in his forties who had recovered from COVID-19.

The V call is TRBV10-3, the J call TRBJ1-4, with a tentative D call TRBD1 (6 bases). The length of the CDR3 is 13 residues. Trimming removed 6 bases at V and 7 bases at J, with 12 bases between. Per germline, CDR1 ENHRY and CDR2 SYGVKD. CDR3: CAIRRGEGEKLFF. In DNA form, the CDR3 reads TGTGCCATCAGAAGGGGGGAGGGTGAAAAACTGTTTTTT.

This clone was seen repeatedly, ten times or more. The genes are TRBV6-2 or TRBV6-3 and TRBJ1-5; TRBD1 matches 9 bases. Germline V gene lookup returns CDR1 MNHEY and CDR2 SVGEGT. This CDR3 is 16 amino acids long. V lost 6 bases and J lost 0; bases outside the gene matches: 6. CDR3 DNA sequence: TGTGCCAGCAGCCCTGGGACAGGGCGTAGCAATCAGCCCCAGCATTTT. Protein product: CASSPGTGRSNQPQHF.

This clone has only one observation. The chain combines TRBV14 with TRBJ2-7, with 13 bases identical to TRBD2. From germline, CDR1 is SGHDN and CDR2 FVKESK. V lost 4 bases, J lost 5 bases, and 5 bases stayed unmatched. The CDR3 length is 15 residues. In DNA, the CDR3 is TGTGCCAGCAGCCTCGGGACTAGCGGGATGGACGAGCAGTACTTC. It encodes CASSLGTSGMDEQYF.

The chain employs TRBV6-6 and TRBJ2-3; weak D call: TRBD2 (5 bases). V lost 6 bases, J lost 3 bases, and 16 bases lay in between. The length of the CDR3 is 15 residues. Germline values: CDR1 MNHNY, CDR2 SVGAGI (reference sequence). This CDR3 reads CASRGARFKTDTQYF. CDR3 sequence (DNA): TGTGCCAGCAGGGGAGCTAGGTTTAAAACAGATACGCAGTATTTT.

The CDR3 DNA is TGTGCCAGCAGCTCGGACAGTTTCTATGGCTACACCTTC. It translates to CASSSDSFYGYTF. This chain links TRBV12-3 or TRBV12-4 with TRBJ1-2; a possible D gene is TRBD1 (6 bases). This CDR3 has 13 amino acids. V was cut by 6 bases and J by 4 bases, with 12 bases left in between.

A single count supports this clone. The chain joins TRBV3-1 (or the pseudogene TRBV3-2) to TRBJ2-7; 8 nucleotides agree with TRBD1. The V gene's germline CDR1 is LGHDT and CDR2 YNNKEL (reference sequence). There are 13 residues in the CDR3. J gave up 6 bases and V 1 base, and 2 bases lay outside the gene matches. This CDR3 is CASSQGTGSEQYF. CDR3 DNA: TGTGCCAGCAGCCAAGGGACAGGGTCCGAGCAGTACTTC.

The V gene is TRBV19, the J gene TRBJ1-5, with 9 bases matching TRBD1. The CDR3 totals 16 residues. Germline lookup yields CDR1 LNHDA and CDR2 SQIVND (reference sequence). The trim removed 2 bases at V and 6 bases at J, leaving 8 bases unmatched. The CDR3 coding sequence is TGTGCCAGTAGTATAACACCGGGACAGGGCGTTCAGCCCCAGCATTTT. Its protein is CASSITPGQGVQPQHF.

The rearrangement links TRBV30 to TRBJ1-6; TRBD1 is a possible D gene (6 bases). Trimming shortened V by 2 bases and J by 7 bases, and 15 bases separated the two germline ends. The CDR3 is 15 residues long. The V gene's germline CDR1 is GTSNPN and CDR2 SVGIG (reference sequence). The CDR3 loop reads CAWSTWDKVNSPLHF. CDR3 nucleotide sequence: TGTGCCTGGAGTACCTGGGACAAAGTGAATTCACCCCTCCACTTT.

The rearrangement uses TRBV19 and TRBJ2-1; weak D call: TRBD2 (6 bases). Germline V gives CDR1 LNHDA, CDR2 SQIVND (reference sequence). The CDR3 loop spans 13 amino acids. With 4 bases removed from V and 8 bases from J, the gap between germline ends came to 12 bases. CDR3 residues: CASSNRGMDEQFF. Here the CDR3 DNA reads TGTGCCAGTAGTAACCGGGGGATGGATGAGCAGTTCTTC.

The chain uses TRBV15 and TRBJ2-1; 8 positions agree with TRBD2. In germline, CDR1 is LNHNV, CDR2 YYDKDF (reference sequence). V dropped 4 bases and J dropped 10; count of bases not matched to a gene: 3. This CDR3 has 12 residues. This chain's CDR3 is CATSNRLAEQFF. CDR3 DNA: TGTGCCACCAGCAATAGACTAGCGGAGCAGTTCTTC.

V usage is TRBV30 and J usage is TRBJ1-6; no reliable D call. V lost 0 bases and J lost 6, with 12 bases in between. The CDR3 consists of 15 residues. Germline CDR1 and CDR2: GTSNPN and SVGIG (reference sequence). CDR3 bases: TGTGCCTGGAGTGTAGGAGGGCTCGGTAATTCACCCCTCCACTTT. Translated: CAWSVGGLGNSPLHF.

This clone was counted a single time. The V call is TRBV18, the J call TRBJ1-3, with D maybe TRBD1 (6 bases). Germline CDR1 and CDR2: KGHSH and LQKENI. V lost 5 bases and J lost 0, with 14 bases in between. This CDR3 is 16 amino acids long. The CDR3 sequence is CASSKAQGFSGNTIYF. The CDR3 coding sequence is TGTGCCAGCTCAAAGGCACAGGGCTTCTCTGGAAACACCATATATTTT. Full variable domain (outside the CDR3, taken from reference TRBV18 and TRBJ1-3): NAGVMQNPRHLVRRRGQEARLRCSPMKGHSHVYWYRQLPEEGLKFMVYLQKENIIDESGMPKERFSAEFPKEGPSILRIQQVVRGDSAAYFCASSKAQGFSGNTIYFGEGSWLTVV.

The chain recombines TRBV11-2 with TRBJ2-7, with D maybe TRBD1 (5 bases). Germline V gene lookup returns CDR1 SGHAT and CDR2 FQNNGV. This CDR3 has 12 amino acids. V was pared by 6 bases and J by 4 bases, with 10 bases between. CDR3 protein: CASRGVSYEQYF. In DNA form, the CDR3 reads TGTGCCAGCAGAGGGGTCAGTTACGAGCAGTACTTC. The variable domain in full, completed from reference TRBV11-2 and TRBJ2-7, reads EAGVAQSPRYKIIEKRQSVAFWCNPISGHATLYWYQQILGQGPKLLIQFQNNGVVDDSQLPKDRFSAERLKGVDSTLKIQPAKLEDSAVYLCASRGVSYEQYFGPGTRLTVT.

In DNA form, the CDR3 reads TGTGCCAGCAGTGACTCGTTCCGACAGGGGCTCTATAATTCACCCCTCCACTTT. Translating gives CASSDSFRQGLYNSPLHF. The chain is built from TRBV6-4 and TRBJ1-6; 8 positions match TRBD1. Germline lookup yields CDR1 MRHNA and CDR2 SNTAGT. V shed 0 bases and J 3 bases; nucleotides not matched to a gene: 7. The CDR3 is made up of 18 amino acids.

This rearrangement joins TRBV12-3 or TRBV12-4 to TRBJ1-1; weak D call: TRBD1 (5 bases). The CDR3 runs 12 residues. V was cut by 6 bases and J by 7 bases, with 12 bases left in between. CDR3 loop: CASRDGGNEAFF. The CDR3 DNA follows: TGTGCCAGCAGGGACGGGGGGAATGAAGCTTTCTTT.

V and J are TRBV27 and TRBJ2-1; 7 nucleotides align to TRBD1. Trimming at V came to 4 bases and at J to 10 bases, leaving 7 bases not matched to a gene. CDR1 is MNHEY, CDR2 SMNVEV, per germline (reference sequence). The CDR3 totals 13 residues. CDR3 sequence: CASSYSGRGEQFF. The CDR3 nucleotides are TGTGCCAGCAGTTATTCCGGCAGGGGGGAGCAGTTCTTC.

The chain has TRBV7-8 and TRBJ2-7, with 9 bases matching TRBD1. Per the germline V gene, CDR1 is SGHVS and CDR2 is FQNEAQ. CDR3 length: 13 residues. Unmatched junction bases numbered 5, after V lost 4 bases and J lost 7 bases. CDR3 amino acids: CASSSDRGGEQYF. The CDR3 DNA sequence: TGTGCCAGCAGCTCCGACAGGGGGGGTGAGCAGTACTTC.

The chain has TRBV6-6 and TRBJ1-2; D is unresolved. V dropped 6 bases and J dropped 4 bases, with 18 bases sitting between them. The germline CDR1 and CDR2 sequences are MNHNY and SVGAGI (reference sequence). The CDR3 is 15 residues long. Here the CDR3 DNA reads TGTGCCAGCAGCCCTCCTGGGCCCAGCGGCTATGGCTACACCTTC. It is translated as CASSPPGPSGYGYTF.

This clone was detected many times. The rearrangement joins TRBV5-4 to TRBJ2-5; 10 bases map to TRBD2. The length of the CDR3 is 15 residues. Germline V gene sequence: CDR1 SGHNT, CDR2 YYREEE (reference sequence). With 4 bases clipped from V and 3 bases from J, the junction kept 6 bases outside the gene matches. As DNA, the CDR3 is TGTGCCAGCAGCAGCCGGACTAGCGGAGAAGAGACCCAGTACTTC. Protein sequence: CASSSRTSGEETQYF.

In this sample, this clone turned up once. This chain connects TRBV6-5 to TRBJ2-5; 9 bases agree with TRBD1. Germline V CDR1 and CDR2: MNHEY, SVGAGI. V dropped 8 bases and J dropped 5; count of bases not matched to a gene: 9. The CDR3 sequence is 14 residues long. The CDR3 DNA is TGTGCCAGCGGGAAGACAGGGGGGGACGAGACCCAGTACTTC. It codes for CASGKTGGDETQYF.

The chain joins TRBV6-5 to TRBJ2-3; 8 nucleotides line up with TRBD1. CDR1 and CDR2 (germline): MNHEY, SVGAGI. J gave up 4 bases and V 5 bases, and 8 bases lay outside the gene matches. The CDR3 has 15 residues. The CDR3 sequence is CASSLQGAVADTQYF. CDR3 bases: TGTGCCAGCAGTCTGCAGGGGGCGGTTGCAGATACGCAGTATTTT.

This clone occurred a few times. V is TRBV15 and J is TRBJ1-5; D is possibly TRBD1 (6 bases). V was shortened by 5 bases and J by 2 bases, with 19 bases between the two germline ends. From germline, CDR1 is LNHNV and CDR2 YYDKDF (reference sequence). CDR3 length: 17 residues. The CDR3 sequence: CATSPLTGGEGNQPQHF. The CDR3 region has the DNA TGTGCCACCAGCCCACTAACGGGGGGCGAGGGCAATCAGCCCCAGCATTTT.

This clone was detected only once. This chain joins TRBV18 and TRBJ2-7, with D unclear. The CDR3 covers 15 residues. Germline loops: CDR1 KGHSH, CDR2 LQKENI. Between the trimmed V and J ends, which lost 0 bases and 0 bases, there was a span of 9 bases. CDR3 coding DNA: TGTGCCAGCTCACCACCCCGACCTAGCTCCTACGAGCAGTACTTC. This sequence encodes CASSPPRPSSYEQYF.

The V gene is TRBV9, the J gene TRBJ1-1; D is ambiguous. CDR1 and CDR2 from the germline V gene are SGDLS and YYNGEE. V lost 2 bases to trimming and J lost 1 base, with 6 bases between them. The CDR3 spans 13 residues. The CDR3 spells CASSVNKNTEAFF. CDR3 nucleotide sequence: TGTGCCAGCAGCGTGAACAAGAACACTGAAGCTTTCTTT.